Listed below are T cell receptor beta chains from one sample, sequenced in a study of identical twins. From the 5' RACE reads, TCRdb called clonotypes with MiXCR, one entry per CDR3 protein. The sample comprises 1.5 million to 2 million distinct CDR3 sequences, about 32% of which are singletons, and roughly 0.3% rests with the top ten. The sequenced sample consisted of cord blood. The receptors originated from a newborn girl in good health. The CDR3 runs from the conserved cysteine through the conserved F or W. The D gene is left open where the match is weak. A clone size is listed for some rows: how often the clone was seen (once, few, many), or a class if it is expanded.

clone size: few; D gene: TRBD1; V gene: TRBV7-8; J gene: TRBJ1-2; CDR3 protein: CASSLVWFVGTGANYGYTF; CDR3 DNA: TGTGCCAGCAGCCTCGTTTGGTTCGTGGGGACAGGGGCCAACTATGGCTACACCTTC
clone size: .; D gene: TRBD1; V gene: TRBV3-1; J gene: TRBJ1-2; CDR3 protein: CASSRQGSVYGYTF; CDR3 DNA: TGTGCCAGCAGCCGACAGGGGAGCGTCTATGGCTACACCTTC
clone size: few; D gene: TRBD2; V gene: TRBV20-1; J gene: TRBJ2-1; CDR3 protein: CSARQTSGGYNEQFF; CDR3 DNA: TGCAGTGCTAGACAAACTAGCGGGGGATACAATGAGCAGTTCTTC
clone size: few; D gene: .; V gene: TRBV12-3/TRBV12-4; J gene: TRBJ1-1; CDR3 protein: CASSLFGGEAFF; CDR3 DNA: TGTGCCAGCAGTTTATTCGGGGGTGAAGCTTTCTTT
clone size: .; D gene: .; V gene: TRBV19; J gene: TRBJ1-2; CDR3 protein: CASRAGTPYGYTF; CDR3 DNA: TGTGCCTCGCGGGCCGGGACTCCTTATGGCTACACCTTC
clone size: once; D gene: TRBD2; V gene: TRBV29-1; J gene: TRBJ2-5; CDR3 protein: CSVDGGQETQYF; CDR3 DNA: TGCAGCGTTGACGGGGGGCAAGAGACCCAGTACTTC
clone size: .; D gene: .; V gene: TRBV9; J gene: TRBJ1-2; CDR3 protein: CASSTKKGRRYGYTF; CDR3 DNA: TGTGCCAGCAGCACTAAAAAAGGGAGGCGGTATGGCTACACCTTC
clone size: few; D gene: TRBD1; V gene: TRBV5-1; J gene: TRBJ1-4; CDR3 protein: CASSGTGALSNEKLFF; CDR3 DNA: TGCGCCAGCAGCGGGACAGGGGCCCTCTCTAATGAAAAACTGTTTTTT
clone size: .; D gene: TRBD2; V gene: TRBV29-1; J gene: TRBJ2-7; CDR3 protein: CSPKTSGRVYEQYF; CDR3 DNA: TGCAGCCCGAAGACTAGCGGGAGGGTATACGAGCAGTACTTC
clone size: many; D gene: TRBD1; V gene: TRBV4-2; J gene: TRBJ2-7; CDR3 protein: CASSPWLPGTGGYEQYF; CDR3 DNA: TGTGCCAGCAGCCCATGGCTTCCAGGGACAGGGGGCTACGAGCAGTACTTC
clone size: few; D gene: TRBD2; V gene: TRBV3-1; J gene: TRBJ2-3; CDR3 protein: CASSQLLAGGTTDTQYF; CDR3 DNA: TGTGCCAGCAGCCAACTTCTAGCGGGGGGGACTACAGATACGCAGTATTTT
clone size: .; D gene: .; V gene: TRBV7-9; J gene: TRBJ2-1; CDR3 protein: CASSPTAAGYNEQFF; CDR3 DNA: TGTGCCAGCAGCCCGACTGCCGCGGGGTACAATGAGCAGTTCTTC
clone size: .; D gene: .; V gene: TRBV14; J gene: TRBJ2-7; CDR3 protein: CASSPYTAGEQYF; CDR3 DNA: TGTGCCAGCAGCCCCTACACGGCCGGCGAGCAGTACTTC
clone size: .; D gene: .; V gene: TRBV11-2; J gene: TRBJ2-3; CDR3 protein: CASSLMIGDTQYF; CDR3 DNA: TGTGCCAGCAGCTTAATGATTGGGGATACGCAGTATTTT
clone size: few; D gene: TRBD1; V gene: TRBV10-3; J gene: TRBJ2-7; CDR3 protein: CAIRGQGFYEQYF; CDR3 DNA: TGTGCCATCAGGGGACAGGGGTTCTACGAGCAGTACTTC
clone size: .; D gene: TRBD1; V gene: TRBV2; J gene: TRBJ1-1; CDR3 protein: CASSGRQGYTEAFF; CDR3 DNA: TGTGCCAGCAGTGGGAGACAGGGGTACACTGAAGCTTTCTTT
clone size: .; D gene: .; V gene: TRBV6-2/TRBV6-3; J gene: TRBJ1-2; CDR3 protein: CASSYSDRLYGYTF; CDR3 DNA: TGTGCCAGCAGTTACTCTGACAGGCTCTATGGCTACACCTTC
clone size: .; D gene: TRBD2; V gene: TRBV10-3; J gene: TRBJ2-1; CDR3 protein: CAIRTTSGGANEQFF; CDR3 DNA: TGTGCCATCAGGACGACTAGCGGGGGGGCCAATGAGCAGTTCTTC
clone size: .; D gene: .; V gene: TRBV15; J gene: TRBJ1-4; CDR3 protein: CATSRDMRAPTNEKLFF; CDR3 DNA: TGTGCCACCAGCAGAGATATGAGGGCGCCGACTAATGAAAAACTGTTTTTT
clone size: .; D gene: TRBD2; V gene: TRBV9; J gene: TRBJ2-5; CDR3 protein: CASSVGYLAGVRETQYF; CDR3 DNA: TGTGCCAGCAGCGTAGGATACCTAGCGGGAGTTCGCGAGACCCAGTACTTC
clone size: many; D gene: .; V gene: TRBV18; J gene: TRBJ1-2; CDR3 protein: CASSPGNGYTF; CDR3 DNA: TGTGCCAGCAGTCCAGGGAATGGCTACACCTTC
clone size: .; D gene: TRBD2; V gene: TRBV19; J gene: TRBJ2-1; CDR3 protein: CASSAGLAAHNEQFF; CDR3 DNA: TGTGCCAGTAGCGCGGGACTAGCGGCTCACAATGAGCAGTTCTTC
clone size: few; D gene: .; V gene: TRBV12-3/TRBV12-4; J gene: TRBJ2-3; CDR3 protein: CASRPTRGVTDTQYF; CDR3 DNA: TGTGCCAGCAGACCTACCAGGGGGGTCACAGATACGCAGTATTTT
clone size: once; D gene: TRBD1; V gene: TRBV12-3/TRBV12-4; J gene: TRBJ1-6; CDR3 protein: CASSFQGAFNSPLHF; CDR3 DNA: TGTGCCAGCAGTTTTCAGGGGGCTTTTAATTCACCCCTCCACTTT
clone size: .; D gene: TRBD2; V gene: TRBV7-6; J gene: TRBJ2-3; CDR3 protein: CASSLGPLRGGHRDTQYF; CDR3 DNA: TGTGCCAGCAGCTTAGGCCCCCTCCGGGGGGGCCACCGGGATACGCAGTATTTT
clone size: .; D gene: TRBD2; V gene: TRBV6-5; J gene: TRBJ2-5; CDR3 protein: CASSYSGLAGFSRRETQYF; CDR3 DNA: TGTGCCAGCAGTTACTCAGGGCTAGCGGGATTTTCGCGGCGGGAGACCCAGTACTTC
clone size: .; D gene: .; V gene: TRBV20-1; J gene: TRBJ2-1; CDR3 protein: CSASSRQGNNEQFF; CDR3 DNA: TGCAGTGCTAGTTCGAGGCAGGGGAACAATGAGCAGTTCTTC
clone size: .; D gene: TRBD1; V gene: TRBV14; J gene: TRBJ1-2; CDR3 protein: CASSQAGTGYGGYTF; CDR3 DNA: TGTGCCAGCAGCCAAGCTGGGACAGGGTACGGTGGCTACACCTTC
clone size: .; D gene: .; V gene: TRBV7-9; J gene: TRBJ2-7; CDR3 protein: CASSLAVQASEQYF; CDR3 DNA: TGTGCCAGCAGCTTAGCAGTCCAGGCCAGCGAGCAGTACTTC
clone size: few; D gene: TRBD1; V gene: TRBV29-1; J gene: TRBJ2-3; CDR3 protein: CSVPTTGYGTDTQYF; CDR3 DNA: TGCAGCGTCCCGACGACAGGGTATGGGACAGATACGCAGTATTTT
clone size: few; D gene: .; V gene: TRBV2; J gene: TRBJ2-5; CDR3 protein: CASSGWTEETQYF; CDR3 DNA: TGTGCCAGCAGTGGATGGACAGAAGAGACCCAGTACTTC
clone size: .; D gene: .; V gene: TRBV12-3/TRBV12-4; J gene: TRBJ2-3; CDR3 protein: CASSPRLTGTSTDTQYF; CDR3 DNA: TGTGCCAGCAGTCCCCGTCTGACGGGGACAAGCACAGATACGCAGTATTTT
clone size: few; D gene: .; V gene: TRBV20-1; J gene: TRBJ2-1; CDR3 protein: CSARVLSLGNEQFF; CDR3 DNA: TGCAGTGCTAGAGTCCTATCCCTAGGCAATGAGCAGTTCTTC
clone size: few; D gene: .; V gene: TRBV25-1; J gene: TRBJ2-1; CDR3 protein: CASGSGHSYNEQFF; CDR3 DNA: TGTGCCAGCGGTTCGGGACACTCCTACAATGAGCAGTTCTTC
clone size: few; D gene: TRBD2; V gene: TRBV9; J gene: TRBJ2-1; CDR3 protein: CASSVATSDEQFF; CDR3 DNA: TGTGCCAGCAGCGTAGCCACTAGCGATGAGCAGTTCTTC
clone size: .; D gene: .; V gene: TRBV20-1; J gene: TRBJ1-1; CDR3 protein: CSAKGTLVAFF; CDR3 DNA: TGCAGTGCGAAAGGGACCCTAGTAGCTTTCTTT
clone size: .; D gene: TRBD2; V gene: TRBV14; J gene: TRBJ2-1; CDR3 protein: CASSQGLASGGRYEQFF; CDR3 DNA: TGTGCCAGCAGCCAAGGTCTGGCTAGCGGGGGGAGGTATGAGCAGTTCTTC
clone size: .; D gene: TRBD1; V gene: TRBV6-1; J gene: TRBJ1-2; CDR3 protein: CASSELQGARGYTF; CDR3 DNA: TGTGCCAGCAGTGAGCTACAGGGGGCGAGAGGCTACACCTTC
clone size: .; D gene: .; V gene: TRBV7-9; J gene: TRBJ2-3; CDR3 protein: CASSWWVKETDTQYF; CDR3 DNA: TGTGCCAGCAGCTGGTGGGTTAAAGAGACAGATACGCAGTATTTT
clone size: .; D gene: .; V gene: TRBV3-1; J gene: TRBJ1-2; CDR3 protein: CASSQRTYGYTF; CDR3 DNA: TGTGCCAGCAGCCAAAGGACCTATGGCTACACCTTC